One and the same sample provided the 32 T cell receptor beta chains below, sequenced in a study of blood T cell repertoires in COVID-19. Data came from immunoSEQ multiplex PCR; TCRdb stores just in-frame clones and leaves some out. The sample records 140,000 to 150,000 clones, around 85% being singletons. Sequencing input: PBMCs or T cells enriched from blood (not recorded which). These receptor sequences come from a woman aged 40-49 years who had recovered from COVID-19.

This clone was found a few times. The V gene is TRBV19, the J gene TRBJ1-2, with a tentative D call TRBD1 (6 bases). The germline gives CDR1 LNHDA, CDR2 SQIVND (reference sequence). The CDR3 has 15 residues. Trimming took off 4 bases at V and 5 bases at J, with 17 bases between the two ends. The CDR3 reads CASSTVWGQGYGYTF. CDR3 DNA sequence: TGTGCCAGTAGTACGGTATGGGGGCAGGGGTATGGCTACACCTTC.

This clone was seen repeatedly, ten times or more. As DNA, the CDR3 is TGTGCCAGCAGCCCGACAGTTACTGGAAACACCATATATTTT. As protein: CASSPTVTGNTIYF. This rearrangement joins TRBV7-8 to TRBJ1-3; D possibly corresponds to TRBD1 (5 bases). The CDR3 totals 14 residues. Trimming pared 5 bases from V and 2 bases from J, leaving 10 bases between. CDR1 SGHVS and CDR2 FQNEAQ come from the germline V gene.

The CDR3 bases are TGTGCCAGCAGAAAGACAGCAAACACCGGGGAGCTGTTTTTT. It specifies CASRKTANTGELFF. V gene TRBV5-6 combines with J gene TRBJ2-2; D perhaps matches TRBD1 (5 bases). The CDR3 spans 14 residues. CDR1 is SGHDT, CDR2 YYEEEE, per germline. Trimming removed 5 bases at V and 2 bases at J, with 10 bases between. Combining the CDR3 with reference TRBV5-6 and TRBJ2-2 gives the whole variable domain DAGVTQSPTHLIKTRGQQVTLRCSPKSGHDTVSWYQQALGQGPQFIFQYYEEEERQRGNFPDRFSGHQFPNYSSELNVNALLLGDSALYLCASRKTANTGELFFGEGSRLTVL.

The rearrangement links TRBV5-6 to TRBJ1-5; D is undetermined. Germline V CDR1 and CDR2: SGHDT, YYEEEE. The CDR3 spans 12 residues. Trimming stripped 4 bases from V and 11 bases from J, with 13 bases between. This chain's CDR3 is CASSLGDSAQHF. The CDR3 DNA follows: TGTGCCAGCAGCCTCGGAGATTCGGCCCAGCATTTT.

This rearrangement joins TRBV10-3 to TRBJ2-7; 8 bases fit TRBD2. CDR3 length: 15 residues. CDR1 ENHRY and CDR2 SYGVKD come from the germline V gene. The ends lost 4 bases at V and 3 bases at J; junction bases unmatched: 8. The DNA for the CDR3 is TGTGCCATCAGTGCCGTAGCGGGAACTATCTACGAGCAGTACTTC. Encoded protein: CAISAVAGTIYEQYF.

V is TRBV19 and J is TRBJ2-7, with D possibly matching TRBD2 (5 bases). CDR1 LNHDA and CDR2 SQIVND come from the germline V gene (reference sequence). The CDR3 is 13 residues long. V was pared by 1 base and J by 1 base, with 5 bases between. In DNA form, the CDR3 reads TGTGCCAGTAGTATAGGGACTTCCTACGAGCAGTACTTC. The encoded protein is CASSIGTSYEQYF.

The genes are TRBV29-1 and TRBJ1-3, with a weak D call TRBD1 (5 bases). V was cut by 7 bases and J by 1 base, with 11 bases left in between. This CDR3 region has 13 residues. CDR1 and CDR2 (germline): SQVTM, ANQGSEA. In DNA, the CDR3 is TGCAGCGCCCGCCGGGGGTCTGGAAACACCATATATTTT. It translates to CSARRGSGNTIYF.

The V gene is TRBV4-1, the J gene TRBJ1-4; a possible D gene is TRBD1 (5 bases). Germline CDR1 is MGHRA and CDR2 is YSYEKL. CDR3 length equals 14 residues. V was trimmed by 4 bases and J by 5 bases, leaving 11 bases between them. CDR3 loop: CASSRTLGNEKLFF. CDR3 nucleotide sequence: TGCGCCAGCAGCCGGACACTTGGGAATGAAAAACTGTTTTTT.

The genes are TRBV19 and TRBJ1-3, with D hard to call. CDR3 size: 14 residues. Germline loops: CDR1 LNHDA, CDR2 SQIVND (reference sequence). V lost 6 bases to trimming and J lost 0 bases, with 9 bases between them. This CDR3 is CASRPRYSGNTIYF. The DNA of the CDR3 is TGTGCCAGTAGGCCGCGATACTCTGGAAACACCATATATTTT. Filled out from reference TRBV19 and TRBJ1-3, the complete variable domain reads DGGITQSPKYLFRKEGQNVTLSCEQNLNHDAMYWYRQDPGQGLRLIYYSQIVNDFQKGDIAEGYSVSREKKESFPLTVTSAQKNPTAFYLCASRPRYSGNTIYFGEGSWLTVV.

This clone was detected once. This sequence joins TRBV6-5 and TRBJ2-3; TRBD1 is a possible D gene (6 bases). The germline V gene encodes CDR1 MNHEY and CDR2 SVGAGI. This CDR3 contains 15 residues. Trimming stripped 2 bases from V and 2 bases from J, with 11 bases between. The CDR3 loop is CASSYQPGVTDTQYF. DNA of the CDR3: TGTGCCAGCAGTTACCAGCCAGGGGTCACAGATACGCAGTATTTT.

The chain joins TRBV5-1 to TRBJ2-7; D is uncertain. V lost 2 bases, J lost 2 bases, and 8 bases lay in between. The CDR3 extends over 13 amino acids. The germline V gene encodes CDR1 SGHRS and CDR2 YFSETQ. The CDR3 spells CASSFLGPYEQYF. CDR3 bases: TGCGCCAGCAGCTTCCTAGGTCCCTACGAGCAGTACTTC.

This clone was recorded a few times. CDR3 DNA sequence: TGTGCCAGCAGCCAAGATGCAGGGTGGAATTCACCCCTCCACTTT. Amino acids: CASSQDAGWNSPLHF. This chain connects TRBV3-1 (or the pseudogene TRBV3-2) to TRBJ1-6; the D gene is possibly TRBD1 (5 bases). Trimming took off 0 bases at V and 7 bases at J, with 10 bases between the two ends. The CDR3 is made up of 15 amino acids. The V gene's germline CDR1 is LGHDT and CDR2 YNNKEL (reference sequence).

CDR3: CARTGGELVYNSPLHF. In nucleotides, the CDR3 is TGCGCCAGAACTGGAGGCGAGCTGGTCTATAATTCACCCCTCCACTTT. The chain links TRBV23-1 to TRBJ1-6, with no clear D. TRBV23-1 is an ORF for which the function is uncertain. This CDR3 has 16 amino acids. The ends were cut back, 9 bases at V and 3 bases at J, with 18 bases in the middle.

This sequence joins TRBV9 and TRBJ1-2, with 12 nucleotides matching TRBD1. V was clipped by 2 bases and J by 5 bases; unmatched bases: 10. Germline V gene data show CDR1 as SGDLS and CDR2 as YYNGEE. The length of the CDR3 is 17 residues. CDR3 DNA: TGTGCCAGCAGCGTGGGACAGGGGGCGGCTTTGGAGTATGGCTACACCTTC. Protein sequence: CASSVGQGAALEYGYTF.

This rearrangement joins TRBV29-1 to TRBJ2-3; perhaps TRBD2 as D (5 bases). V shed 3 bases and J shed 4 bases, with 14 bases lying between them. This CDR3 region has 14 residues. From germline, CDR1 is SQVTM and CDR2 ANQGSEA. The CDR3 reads CSVEASGWSDTQYF. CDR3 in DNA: TGCAGCGTTGAGGCCTCGGGGTGGTCAGATACGCAGTATTTT.

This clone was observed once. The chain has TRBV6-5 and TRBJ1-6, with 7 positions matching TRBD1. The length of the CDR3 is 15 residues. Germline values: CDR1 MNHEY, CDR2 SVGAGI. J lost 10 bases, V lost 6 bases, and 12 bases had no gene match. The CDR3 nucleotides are TGTGCCAGCAGGACCCGGATTACAGGGGAGTCACCCCTCCACTTT. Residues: CASRTRITGESPLHF.

Here the CDR3 DNA reads TGTGCCAGCAGTTACACGACAGGGGCTAATGAAAAACTGTTTTTT. Its protein product is CASSYTTGANEKLFF. The J gene is TRBJ1-4, the V gene TRBV9; 8 positions agree with TRBD1. J lost 3 bases, V lost 5 bases, and 6 bases had no gene match. This CDR3 has 15 amino acids. The germline CDR1 and CDR2 sequences are SGDLS and YYNGEE.

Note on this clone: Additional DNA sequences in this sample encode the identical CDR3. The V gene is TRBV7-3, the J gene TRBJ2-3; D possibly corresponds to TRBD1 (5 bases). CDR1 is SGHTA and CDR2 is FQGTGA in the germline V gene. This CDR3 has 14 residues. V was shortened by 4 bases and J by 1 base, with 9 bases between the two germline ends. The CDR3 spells CASSSGLGTDTQYF. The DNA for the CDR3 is TGTGCCAGCAGCTCAGGGCTCGGCACAGATACGCAGTATTTT.

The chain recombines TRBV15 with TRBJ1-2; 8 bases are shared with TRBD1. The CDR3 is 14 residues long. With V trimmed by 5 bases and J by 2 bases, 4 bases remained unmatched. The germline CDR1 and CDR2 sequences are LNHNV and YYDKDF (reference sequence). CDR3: CATSPRTGNYGYTF. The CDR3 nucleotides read TGTGCCACCAGCCCAAGGACAGGGAACTATGGCTACACCTTC.

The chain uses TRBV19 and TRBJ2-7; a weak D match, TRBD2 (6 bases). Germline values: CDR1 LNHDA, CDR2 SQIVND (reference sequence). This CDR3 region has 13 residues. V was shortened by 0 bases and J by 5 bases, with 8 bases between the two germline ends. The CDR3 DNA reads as TGTGCCAGTAGTATAGATACGGGGGACGAGCAGTACTTC. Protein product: CASSIDTGDEQYF.

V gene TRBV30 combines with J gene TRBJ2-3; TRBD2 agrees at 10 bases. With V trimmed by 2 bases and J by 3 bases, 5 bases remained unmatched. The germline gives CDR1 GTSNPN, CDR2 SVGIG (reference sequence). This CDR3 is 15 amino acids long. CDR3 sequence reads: CAWSRALAGTDTQYF. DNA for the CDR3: TGTGCCTGGAGTCGGGCACTAGCGGGAACAGATACGCAGTATTTT.

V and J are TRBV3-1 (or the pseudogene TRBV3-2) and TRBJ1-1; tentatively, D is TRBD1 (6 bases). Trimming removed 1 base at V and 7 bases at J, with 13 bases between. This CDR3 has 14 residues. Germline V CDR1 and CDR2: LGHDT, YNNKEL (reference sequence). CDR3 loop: CASSQVDRKGEAFF. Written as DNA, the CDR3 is TGTGCCAGCAGCCAAGTAGACAGGAAGGGTGAAGCTTTCTTT.

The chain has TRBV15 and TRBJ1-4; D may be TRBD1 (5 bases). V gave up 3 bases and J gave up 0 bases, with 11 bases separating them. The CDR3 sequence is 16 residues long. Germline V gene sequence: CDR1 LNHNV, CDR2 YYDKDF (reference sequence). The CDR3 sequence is CATSRGDSATNEKLFF. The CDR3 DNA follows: TGTGCCACCAGCAGGGGTGACAGCGCAACTAATGAAAAACTGTTTTTT.

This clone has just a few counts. The CDR3 DNA reads TGTGCCAGCAGCGTAGGGACAGGATCCACTGAAGCTTTCTTT. This encodes CASSVGTGSTEAFF. The rearrangement links TRBV9 to TRBJ1-1, with 7 nucleotides matching TRBD1. Germline CDR1 and CDR2: SGDLS and YYNGEE. CDR3 length equals 14 residues. Trimming at V came to 0 bases and at J to 4 bases, leaving 3 bases not matched to a gene.

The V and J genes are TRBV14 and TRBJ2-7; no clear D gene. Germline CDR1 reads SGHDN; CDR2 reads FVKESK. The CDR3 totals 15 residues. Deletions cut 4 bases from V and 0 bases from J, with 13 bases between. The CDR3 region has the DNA TGTGCCAGCAGCCCTCCTCCGGGTCCCTCCTACGAGCAGTACTTC. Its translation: CASSPPPGPSYEQYF. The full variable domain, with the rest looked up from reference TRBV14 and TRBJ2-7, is EAGVTQFPSHSVIEKGQTVTLRCDPISGHDNLYWYRRVMGKEIKFLLHFVKESKQDESGMPNNRFLAERTGGTYSTLKVQPAELEDSGVYFCASSPPPGPSYEQYFGPGTRLTVT.

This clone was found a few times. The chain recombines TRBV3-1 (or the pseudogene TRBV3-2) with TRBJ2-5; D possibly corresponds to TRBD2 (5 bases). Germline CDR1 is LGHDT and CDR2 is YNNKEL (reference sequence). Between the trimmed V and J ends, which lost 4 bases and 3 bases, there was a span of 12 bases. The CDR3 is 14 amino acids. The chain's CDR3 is CASSRFREEETQYF. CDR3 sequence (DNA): TGTGCCAGCAGCCGTTTCCGGGAAGAAGAGACCCAGTACTTC.

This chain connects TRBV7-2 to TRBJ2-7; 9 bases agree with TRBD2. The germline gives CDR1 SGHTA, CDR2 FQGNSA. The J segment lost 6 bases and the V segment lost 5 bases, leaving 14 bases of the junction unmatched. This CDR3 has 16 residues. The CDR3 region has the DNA TGTGCCAGCAGCCCCCCTCCAGCGGGGGGTAGAGCCGAGCAGTACTTC. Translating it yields CASSPPPAGGRAEQYF. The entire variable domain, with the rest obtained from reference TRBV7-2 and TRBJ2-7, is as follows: GAGVSQSPSNKVTEKGKDVELRCDPISGHTALYWYRQSLGQGLEFLIYFQGNSAPDKSGLPSDRFSAERTGGSVSTLTIQRTQQEDSAVYLCASSPPPAGGRAEQYFGPGTRLTVT.

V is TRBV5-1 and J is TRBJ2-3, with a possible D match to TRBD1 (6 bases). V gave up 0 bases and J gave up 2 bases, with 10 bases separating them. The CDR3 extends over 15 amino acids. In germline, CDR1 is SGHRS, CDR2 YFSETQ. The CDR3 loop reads CASSLVGTNTDTQYF. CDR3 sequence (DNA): TGCGCCAGCAGCTTGGTGGGGACAAACACAGATACGCAGTATTTT.

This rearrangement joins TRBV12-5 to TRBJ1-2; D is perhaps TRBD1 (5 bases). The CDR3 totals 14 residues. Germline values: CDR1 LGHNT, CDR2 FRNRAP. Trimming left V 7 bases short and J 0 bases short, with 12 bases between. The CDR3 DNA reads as TGTGCTAGTGCCCCGGGACTAGCTAACTATGGCTACACCTTC. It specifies CASAPGLANYGYTF.

The CDR3 DNA reads as TGTGCCAGCTCACCACCAAGGACAGGGATGCCCAATCAGCCCCAGCATTTT. It is translated as CASSPPRTGMPNQPQHF. The V gene is TRBV18, the J gene TRBJ1-5; TRBD1 aligns across 8 bases. Germline V gene lookup returns CDR1 KGHSH and CDR2 LQKENI. This CDR3 region has 17 residues. V lost 0 bases to trimming and J lost 3 bases; unmatched junction nucleotides: 7.

CDR3 nucleotide sequence: TGTGGGACAGGGGGAATGAACACTGAAGCTTTCTTT. The encoded protein is CGTGGMNTEAFF. The chain combines TRBV19 with TRBJ1-1; 10 nucleotides align to TRBD1. Per the germline V gene, CDR1 is LNHDA and CDR2 is SQIVND (reference sequence). The CDR3 contains 12 residues.

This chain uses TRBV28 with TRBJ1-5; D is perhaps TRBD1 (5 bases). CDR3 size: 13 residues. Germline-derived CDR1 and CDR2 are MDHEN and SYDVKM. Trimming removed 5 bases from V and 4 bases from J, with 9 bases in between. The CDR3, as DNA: TGTGCCAGCAGTACAGACAGTAATCAGCCCCAGCATTTT. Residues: CASSTDSNQPQHF.